These T cell receptor beta chains were read from a single sample in a study of metastatic and nonmetastatic thyroid tumors. TCRdb re-analyzed the PCR reads through MiXCR. This sample has about 12,000 clones, with around 25% found just once. The sequenced material came from blood. Source of these receptors: a male donor with papillary thyroid cancer or a benign thyroid nodule (not recorded which). Some clones in this sample may be carry-over from other donors' samples. CDR3s include the opening cysteine and the closing phenylalanine or tryptophan. A D gene is named only where the DNA matches it firmly. Not all rows give a size; the values are once, few, many and, for expanded clones, a class.

V gene	D gene	clone size	J gene	CDR3 protein	CDR3 DNA
TRBV2	TRBD1	.	TRBJ1-2	CASSGQGVYYGYTF	TGTGCCAGCAGTGGACAGGGGGTTTACTATGGCTACACCTTC
TRBV6-4	.	medium-sized	TRBJ2-3	CASSEGESTDTQYF	TGTGCCAGCAGTGAAGGGGAAAGCACAGATACGCAGTATTTT
TRBV28	TRBD1	.	TRBJ2-7	CASSYPGQDMQYF	TGTGCCAGCAGTTACCCGGGACAGGACATGCAGTACTTC
TRBV28	TRBD1	.	TRBJ2-1	CASSPRDSEYNEQFF	TGTGCCAGCAGTCCCCGGGACAGCGAGTACAATGAGCAGTTCTTC
TRBV7-9	TRBD2	.	TRBJ2-7	CASSAGRGTEQYF	TGTGCCAGCAGCGCGGGGAGGGGTACCGAGCAGTACTTC
TRBV7-2	TRBD2	.	TRBJ2-7	CASSLRLAGGEQYF	TGTGCCAGCAGCTTAAGACTAGCGGGAGGCGAGCAGTACTTC
TRBV6-1	.	.	TRBJ2-6	CASCLIPRGGANVLTF	TGTGCCAGCTGCCTAATTCCCAGGGGAGGGGCCAACGTCCTGACTTTC
TRBV29-1	TRBD1	many	TRBJ2-2	CSVDTGGSNTGELFF	TGCAGCGTTGATACAGGGGGCTCAAACACCGGGGAGCTGTTTTTT
TRBV6-1	TRBD2	medium-sized	TRBJ2-1	CASSRSAGAYNEQFF	TGTGCCAGCAGCCGGTCAGCGGGAGCCTACAATGAGCAGTTCTTC
TRBV4-1	.	.	TRBJ1-3	CASSQGPLSGNTIYF	TGCGCCAGCAGCCAAGGGCCCCTCTCTGGAAACACCATATATTTT
TRBV6-2/TRBV6-3	TRBD1	few	TRBJ2-3	CASSQGADTDTQYF	TGTGCCAGCAGCCAGGGGGCCGACACAGATACGCAGTATTTT